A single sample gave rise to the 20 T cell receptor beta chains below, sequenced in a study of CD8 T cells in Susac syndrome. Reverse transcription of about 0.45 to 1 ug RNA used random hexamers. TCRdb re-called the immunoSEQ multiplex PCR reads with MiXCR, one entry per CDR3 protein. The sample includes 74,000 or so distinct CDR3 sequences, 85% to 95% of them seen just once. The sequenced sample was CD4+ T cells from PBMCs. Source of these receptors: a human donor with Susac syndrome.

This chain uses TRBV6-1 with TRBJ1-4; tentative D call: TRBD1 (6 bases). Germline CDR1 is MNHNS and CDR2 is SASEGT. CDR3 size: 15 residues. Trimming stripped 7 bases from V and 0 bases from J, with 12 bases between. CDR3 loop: CASTGQSATNEKLFF. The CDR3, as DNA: TGTGCCAGCACCGGACAGTCTGCAACTAATGAAAAACTGTTTTTT.

CDR3 residues: CASIRTSGGYEQFF. CDR3 DNA sequence: TGTGCCAGCATAAGGACTAGCGGGGGATATGAGCAGTTCTTC. The J gene is TRBJ2-1, the V gene TRBV7-2; 13 positions match TRBD2. The CDR3 extends over 14 amino acids. Germline-derived CDR1 and CDR2 are SGHTA and FQGNSA. V lost 7 bases to trimming and J lost 8 bases; unmatched junction nucleotides: 5.

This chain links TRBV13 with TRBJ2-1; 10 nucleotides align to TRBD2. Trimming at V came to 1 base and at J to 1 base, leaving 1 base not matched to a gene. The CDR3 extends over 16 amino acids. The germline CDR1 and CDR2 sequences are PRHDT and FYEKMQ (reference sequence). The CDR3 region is CASSLDSGRSYNEQFF. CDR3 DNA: TGTGCCAGCAGCTTAGATAGCGGGAGGTCCTACAATGAGCAGTTCTTC.

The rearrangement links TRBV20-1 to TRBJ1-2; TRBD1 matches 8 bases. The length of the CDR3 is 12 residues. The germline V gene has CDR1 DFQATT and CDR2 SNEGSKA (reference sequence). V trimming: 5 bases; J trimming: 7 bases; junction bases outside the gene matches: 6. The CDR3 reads CSAQGAIRGYTF. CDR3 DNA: TGCAGTGCTCAGGGGGCAATTCGTGGCTACACCTTC.

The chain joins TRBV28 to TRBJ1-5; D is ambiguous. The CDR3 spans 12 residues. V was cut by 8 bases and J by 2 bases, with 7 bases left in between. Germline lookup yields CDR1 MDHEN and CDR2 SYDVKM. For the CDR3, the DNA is TGTGCCAGCGTCCGCCGCAATCAGCCCCAGCATTTT. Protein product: CASVRRNQPQHF.

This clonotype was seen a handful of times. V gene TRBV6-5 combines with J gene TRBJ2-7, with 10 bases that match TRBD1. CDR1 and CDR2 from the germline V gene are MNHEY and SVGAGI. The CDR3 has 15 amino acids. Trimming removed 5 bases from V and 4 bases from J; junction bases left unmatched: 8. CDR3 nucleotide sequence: TGTGCCAGCAGTCAACCGGGACAGGGGTCTTACGAGCAGTACTTC. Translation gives CASSQPGQGSYEQYF.

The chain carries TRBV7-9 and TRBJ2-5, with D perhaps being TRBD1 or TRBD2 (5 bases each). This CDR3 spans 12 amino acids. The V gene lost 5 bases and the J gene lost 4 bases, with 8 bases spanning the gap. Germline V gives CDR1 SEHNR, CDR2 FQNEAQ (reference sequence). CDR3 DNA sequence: TGTGCCAGCAGCCGGGACGCAGAGACCCAGTACTTC. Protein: CASSRDAETQYF.

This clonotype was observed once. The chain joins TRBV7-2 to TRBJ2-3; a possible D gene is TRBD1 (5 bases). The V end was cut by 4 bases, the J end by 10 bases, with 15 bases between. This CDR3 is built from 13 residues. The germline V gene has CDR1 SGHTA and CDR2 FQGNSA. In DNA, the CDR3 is TGTGCCAGCAGCTCAACCTCAGGGATTTCGCAGTATTTT. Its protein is CASSSTSGISQYF. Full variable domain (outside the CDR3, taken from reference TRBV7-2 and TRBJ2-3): GAGVSQSPSNKVTEKGKDVELRCDPISGHTALYWYRQSLGQGLEFLIYFQGNSAPDKSGLPSDRFSAERTGGSVSTLTIQRTQQEDSAVYLCASSSTSGISQYFGPGTRLTVL.

As DNA, the CDR3 is TGTGCCAGCAGTTACTCACTCGGGTCCGGACTAGCGGGTCACTACAATGAGCAGTTCTTC. This sequence encodes CASSYSLGSGLAGHYNEQFF. The rearrangement links TRBV6-5 to TRBJ2-1; 11 bases match TRBD2. The CDR3 runs to 20 residues. V shed 0 bases, J shed 3 bases, and the junction held 13 bases outside the gene matches. Germline V gives CDR1 MNHEY, CDR2 SVGAGI.

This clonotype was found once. CDR3 residues: CASSSKSEGAVNEKLFF. CDR3 nucleotides: TGTGCCAGCTCATCAAAATCCGAGGGGGCGGTTAATGAAAAACTGTTTTTT. This chain joins TRBV18 and TRBJ1-4; 7 bases fit TRBD1. The germline V gene has CDR1 KGHSH and CDR2 LQKENI. The ends lost 5 bases at V and 4 bases at J; junction bases unmatched: 13. This CDR3 has 17 amino acids. The complete variable domain, with remaining parts taken from reference TRBV18 and TRBJ1-4, reads NAGVMQNPRHLVRRRGQEARLRCSPMKGHSHVYWYRQLPEEGLKFMVYLQKENIIDESGMPKERFSAEFPKEGPSILRIQQVVRGDSAAYFCASSSKSEGAVNEKLFFGSGTQLSVL.

The CDR3 DNA reads as TGTGCCAGCAGTGAAGCAGGTCGTTCCTACGAGCAGTACTTC. Amino acids: CASSEAGRSYEQYF. The chain recombines TRBV6-1 with TRBJ2-7, with D unresolved. Germline assignment: CDR1 MNHNS and CDR2 SASEGT. This CDR3 spans 14 amino acids. V gave up 0 bases and J gave up 1 base, with 7 bases separating them.

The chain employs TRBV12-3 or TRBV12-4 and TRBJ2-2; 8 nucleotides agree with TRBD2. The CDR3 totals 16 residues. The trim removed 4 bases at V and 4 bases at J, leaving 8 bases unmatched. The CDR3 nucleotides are TGTGCCAGCAGTTGGGGCAGGCGGGGGGCCACCGGGGAGCTGTTTTTT. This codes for CASSWGRRGATGELFF.

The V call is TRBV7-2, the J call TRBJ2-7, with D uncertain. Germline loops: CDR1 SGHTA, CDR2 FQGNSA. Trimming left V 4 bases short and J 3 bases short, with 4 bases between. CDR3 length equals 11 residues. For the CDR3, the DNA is TGTGCCAGCAGCTCCCGCTACGAGCAGTACTTC. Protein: CASSSRYEQYF.

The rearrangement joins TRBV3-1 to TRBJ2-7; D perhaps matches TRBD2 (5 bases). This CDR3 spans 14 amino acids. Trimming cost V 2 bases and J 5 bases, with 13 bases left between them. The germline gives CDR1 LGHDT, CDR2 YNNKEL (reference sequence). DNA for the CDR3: TGTGCCAGCAGCCAATCAAGCGGATCCAACGAGCAGTACTTC. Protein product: CASSQSSGSNEQYF.

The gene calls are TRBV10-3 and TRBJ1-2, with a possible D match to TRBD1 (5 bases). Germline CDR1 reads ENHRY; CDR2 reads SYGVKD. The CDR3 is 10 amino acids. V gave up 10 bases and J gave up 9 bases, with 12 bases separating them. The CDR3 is CATKTVSYTF. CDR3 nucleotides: TGTGCCACAAAGACAGTAAGCTACACCTTC.

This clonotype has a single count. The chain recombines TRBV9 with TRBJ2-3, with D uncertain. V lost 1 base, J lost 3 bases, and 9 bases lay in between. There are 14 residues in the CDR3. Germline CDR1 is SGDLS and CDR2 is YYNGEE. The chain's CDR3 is CASSVIPGTDTQYF. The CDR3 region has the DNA TGTGCCAGCAGCGTAATTCCCGGTACAGATACGCAGTATTTT.

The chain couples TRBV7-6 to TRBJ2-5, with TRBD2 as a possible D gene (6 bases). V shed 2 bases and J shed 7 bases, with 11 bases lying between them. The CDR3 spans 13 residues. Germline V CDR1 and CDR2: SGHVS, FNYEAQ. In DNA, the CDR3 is TGTGCCAGCAGCTTACGGCAGGGAGGGACCCAGTACTTC. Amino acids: CASSLRQGGTQYF. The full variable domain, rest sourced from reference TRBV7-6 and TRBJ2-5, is GAGVSQSPRYKVTKRGQDVALRCDPISGHVSLYWYRQALGQGPEFLTYFNYEAQQDKSGLPNDRFSAERPEGSISTLTIQRTEQRDSAMYRCASSLRQGGTQYFGPGTRLLVL.

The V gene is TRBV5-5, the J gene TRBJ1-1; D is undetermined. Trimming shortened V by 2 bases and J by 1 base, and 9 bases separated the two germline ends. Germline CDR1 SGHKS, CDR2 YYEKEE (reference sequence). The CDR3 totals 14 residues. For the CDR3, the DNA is TGTGCCAGCAGCTTACAACTTGGGAACACTGAAGCTTTCTTT. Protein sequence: CASSLQLGNTEAFF.

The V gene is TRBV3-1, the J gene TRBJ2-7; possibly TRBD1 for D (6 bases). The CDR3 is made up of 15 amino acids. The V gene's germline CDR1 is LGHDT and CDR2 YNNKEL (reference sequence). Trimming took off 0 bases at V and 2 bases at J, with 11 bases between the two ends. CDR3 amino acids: CASSQDGGTPYEQYF. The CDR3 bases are TGTGCCAGCAGCCAAGATGGGGGCACCCCCTACGAGCAGTACTTC.

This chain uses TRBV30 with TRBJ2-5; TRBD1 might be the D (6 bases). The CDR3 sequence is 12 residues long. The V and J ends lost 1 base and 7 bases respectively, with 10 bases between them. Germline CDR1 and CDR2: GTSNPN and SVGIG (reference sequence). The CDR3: CAWSDEQGTQYF. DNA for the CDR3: TGTGCCTGGAGTGATGAACAGGGGACCCAGTACTTC.